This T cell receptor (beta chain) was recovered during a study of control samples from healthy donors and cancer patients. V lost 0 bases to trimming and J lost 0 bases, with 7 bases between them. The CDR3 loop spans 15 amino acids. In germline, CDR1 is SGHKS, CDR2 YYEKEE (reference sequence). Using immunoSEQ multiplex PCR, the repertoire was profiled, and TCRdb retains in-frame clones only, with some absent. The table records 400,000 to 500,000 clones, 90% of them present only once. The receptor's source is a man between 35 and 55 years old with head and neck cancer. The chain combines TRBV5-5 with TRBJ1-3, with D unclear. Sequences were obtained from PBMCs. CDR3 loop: CASSLAAGSGNTIYF. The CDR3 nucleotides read TGTGCCAGCAGCTTGGCCGCAGGCTCTGGAAACACCATATATTTT.